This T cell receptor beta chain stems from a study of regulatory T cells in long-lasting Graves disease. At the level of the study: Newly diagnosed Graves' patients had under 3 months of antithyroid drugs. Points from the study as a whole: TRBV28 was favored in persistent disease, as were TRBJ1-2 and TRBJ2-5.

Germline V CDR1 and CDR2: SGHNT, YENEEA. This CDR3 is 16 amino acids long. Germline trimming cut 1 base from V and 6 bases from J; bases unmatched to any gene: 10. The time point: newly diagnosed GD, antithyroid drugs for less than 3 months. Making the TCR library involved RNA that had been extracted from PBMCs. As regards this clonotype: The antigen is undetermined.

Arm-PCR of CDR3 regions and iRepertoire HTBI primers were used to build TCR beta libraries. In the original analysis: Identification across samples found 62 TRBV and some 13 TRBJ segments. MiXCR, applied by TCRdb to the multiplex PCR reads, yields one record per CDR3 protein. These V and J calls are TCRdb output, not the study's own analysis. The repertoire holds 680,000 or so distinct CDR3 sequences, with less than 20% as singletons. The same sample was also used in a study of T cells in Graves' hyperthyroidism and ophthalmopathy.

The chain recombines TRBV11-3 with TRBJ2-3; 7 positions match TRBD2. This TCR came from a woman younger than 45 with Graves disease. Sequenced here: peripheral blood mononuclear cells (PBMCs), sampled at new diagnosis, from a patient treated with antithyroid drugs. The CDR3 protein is CASSLGDYISGDTQYF. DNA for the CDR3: TGTGCCAGCAGCTTAGGGGACTACATTTCGGGGGATACGCAGTATTTT.